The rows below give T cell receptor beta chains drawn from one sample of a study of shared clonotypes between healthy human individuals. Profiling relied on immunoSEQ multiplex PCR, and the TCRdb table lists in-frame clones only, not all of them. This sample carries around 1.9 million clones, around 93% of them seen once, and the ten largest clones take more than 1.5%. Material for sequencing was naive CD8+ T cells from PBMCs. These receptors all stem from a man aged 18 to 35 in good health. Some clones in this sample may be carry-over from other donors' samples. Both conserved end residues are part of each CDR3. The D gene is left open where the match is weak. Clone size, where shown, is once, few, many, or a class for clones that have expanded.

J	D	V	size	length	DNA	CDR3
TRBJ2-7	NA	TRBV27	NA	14	TGTGCCAGCCGAAATTTAATCAATTCGCGCGAGCAGTACTTC	CASRNLINSREQYF
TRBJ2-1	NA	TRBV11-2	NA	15	TGTGCCAGCAGCTTCGCACGGGGAGCGGGCAATGAGCAGTTCTTC	CASSFARGAGNEQFF
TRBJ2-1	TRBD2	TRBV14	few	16	TGTGCCAGCAGCCAAATACTAGCGGGGTCCTACAATGAGCAGTTCTTC	CASSQILAGSYNEQFF
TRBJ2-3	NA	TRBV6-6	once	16	TGTGCCAGCAGCTTCCTGGGGGGGGGCGGTACAGATACGCAGTATTTT	CASSFLGGGGTDTQYF
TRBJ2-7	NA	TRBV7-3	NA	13	TGTGCCAGCGCCCCCACGGGAGCCTACGAGCAGTACTTC	CASAPTGAYEQYF
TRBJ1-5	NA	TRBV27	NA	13	TGTGCCAGCAGTTCGCTTCGCAATCAGCCCCAGCATTTT	CASSSLRNQPQHF
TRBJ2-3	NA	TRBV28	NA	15	TGTGCCAGCAGTTTTATCGGTTCTGGGGCAGATACGCAGTATTTT	CASSFIGSGADTQYF
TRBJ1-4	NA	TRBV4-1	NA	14	TGCGCCGTGGGGCAGACCGATAATAATGAAAAACTGTTTTTT	CAVGQTDNNEKLFF
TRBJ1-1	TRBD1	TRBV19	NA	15	TGTGCCAGTAGGTCCTCAGGGGGCGTGGACACTGAAGCTTTCTTT	CASRSSGGVDTEAFF
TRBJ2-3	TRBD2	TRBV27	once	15	TGTGCCAGCAGTAGAGGGACTAGCGGGAGAGATACGCAGTATTTT	CASSRGTSGRDTQYF
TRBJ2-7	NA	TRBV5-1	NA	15	TGCGCCAGCAGCTCCTCAGACAGTTGGGGCTACGAGCAGTACTTC	CASSSSDSWGYEQYF
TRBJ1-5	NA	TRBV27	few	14	TGTGCCAGCAGTCCCCGGGGTGTCAATCAGCCCCAGCATTTT	CASSPRGVNQPQHF
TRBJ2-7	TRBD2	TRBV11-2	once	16	TGTGCCAGCAGCTTAGGGCCAGGCGGGAGGGCGTACGAGCAGTACTTC	CASSLGPGGRAYEQYF
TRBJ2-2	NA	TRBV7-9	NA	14	TGTGCCACCAGCATGACGGTGAACACCGGGGAGCTGTTTTTT	CATSMTVNTGELFF
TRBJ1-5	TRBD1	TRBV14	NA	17	TGTGCCAGCAGCCAAGGACAGGGCGTTTATAGCAATCAGCCCCAGCATTTT	CASSQGQGVYSNQPQHF
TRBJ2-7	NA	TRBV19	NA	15	TGTGCCAGTAGTATTTCACACAGGATACCCTACGAGCAGTACTTC	CASSISHRIPYEQYF
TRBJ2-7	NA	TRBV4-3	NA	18	TGCGCCAGCAGCCAAGACGCCACAGCGGGCGTTCTCCCCCACGAGCAGTACTTC	CASSQDATAGVLPHEQYF
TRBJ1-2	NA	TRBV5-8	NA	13	TGTGCCAGCAGCTTACGGGGCGGGTATGGCTACACCTTC	CASSLRGGYGYTF
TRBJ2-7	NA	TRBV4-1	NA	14	TGCGCCAGCAGCCCTACCAGAAGGTCCTACGAGCAGTACTTC	CASSPTRRSYEQYF
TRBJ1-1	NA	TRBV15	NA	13	TGTGCCACCACAGGGATATGGGACACTGAAGCTTTCTTT	CATTGIWDTEAFF
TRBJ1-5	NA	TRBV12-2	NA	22	TGTGCAAGTCGCTTAATAGTTGGGGTTCAGGGGCGAAATGAGGGGAGCAATCAGCCCCAGCATTTT	CASRLIVGVQGRNEGSNQPQHF
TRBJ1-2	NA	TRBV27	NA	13	TGTGCCAGCAGTTTCACAGTCTACGATGGCTACACCTTC	CASSFTVYDGYTF